Listed below are T cell receptor beta chains from one sample, sequenced in a study of T cell repertoires in cytomegalovirus infection. TCRdb independently ran MiXCR on the reads; one entry per CDR3 protein. The table has approximately 470,000 distinct CDR3 sequences, under 55% seen once. For these receptors, no antigen is known. The material sequenced was cultured PBMCs, taken from culture after CMV antigen stimulation. The source is a human donor in good health (CMV status not recorded). Some clones in this sample may be carry-over from other donors' samples. CDR3s include the opening cysteine and the closing phenylalanine or tryptophan. Each record gives: clone size, D gene, J gene, V gene, CDR3 DNA, CDR3 protein. D genes are given only for firm matches. Clone size is given for some rows only: seen once, a few or many times, or a class if the clone is expanded.

- | TRBD2 | TRBJ2-1 | TRBV20-1 | TGCAGTGCTAGGAGCGCTAGCGGGAGGGTGGGGGATGAGCAGTTCTTC | CSARSASGRVGDEQFF
- | TRBD2 | TRBJ2-1 | TRBV27 | TGTGCCAGCACTCCCCGGGGGGGGCATGAGCAGTTCTTC | CASTPRGGHEQFF
many | - | TRBJ2-7 | TRBV7-2 | TGTGCCAGCAGCTTCCCACCGCAGCAGTACTTC | CASSFPPQQYF
- | TRBD1 | TRBJ1-1 | TRBV7-8 | TGTGCCAGCAGCGGGACAGTACGGGGCACTGAAGCTTTCTTT | CASSGTVRGTEAFF
once | - | TRBJ2-5 | TRBV19 | TGTGCCAGTGGAACGTACCAAGAGACCCAGTACTTC | CASGTYQETQYF
few | - | TRBJ2-2 | TRBV28 | TGTGCCAGCCAACTCACGGACACCGGGGAGCTGTTTTTT | CASQLTDTGELFF
- | - | TRBJ1-2 | TRBV7-2 | TGTGCCAGCATGTCGACTCGTAACTATGGCTACACCTTC | CASMSTRNYGYTF
- | TRBD2 | TRBJ2-7 | TRBV12-3/TRBV12-4 | TGTGCCAGCAGCCCCGGGGTAGCGGGAGTTGTCGACGAGCAGTACTTC | CASSPGVAGVVDEQYF
few | - | TRBJ2-5 | TRBV19 | TGTGCCAGTAGTCAGCCCTTGGGGACCCAGTACTTC | CASSQPLGTQYF
- | TRBD2 | TRBJ2-1 | TRBV7-2 | TGTGCCAGCAGTTTCACAGGCGGTGGGAGGGCCTATTTCTATGAGCAGTTCTTC | CASSFTGGGRAYFYEQFF
- | - | TRBJ2-3 | TRBV7-6 | TGTGCCAGCAGCACTCTAGCGACTAGCACAGATACGCAGTATTTT | CASSTLATSTDTQYF
few | TRBD1 | TRBJ1-2 | TRBV6-6 | TGTGCCAGCACGACCCGGGACAGAGCCTATGGCTACACCTTC | CASTTRDRAYGYTF
few | TRBD1 | TRBJ2-1 | TRBV12-5 | TGTGCTAGTGGTGCCCTAACAGGGGGTGAGCAGTTCTTC | CASGALTGGEQFF
few | TRBD2 | TRBJ2-1 | TRBV7-6 | TGTGCCAGCAGCTTTATTCGGGAGGGCCTCAATGAGCAGTTCTTC | CASSFIREGLNEQFF
- | - | TRBJ1-1 | TRBV7-2 | TGTGCCAGCACCCTGGACAGCTGGGGAGGGGGCACTGAAGCTTTCTTT | CASTLDSWGGGTEAFF
- | - | TRBJ2-3 | TRBV7-8 | TGTGCCAGCAGCCCGGTGGGTCCCCTCCCAGATACGCAGTATTTT | CASSPVGPLPDTQYF
- | - | TRBJ2-2 | TRBV7-2 | TGTGCCAGCAGCTTAGTTAGGGGTAACGGGGAGCTGTTTTTT | CASSLVRGNGELFF
- | TRBD2 | TRBJ2-1 | TRBV7-8 | TGTGCCAGCAGCGTAGCTAGCGGGACCTCCTACAATGAGCAGTTCTTC | CASSVASGTSYNEQFF
- | - | TRBJ2-4 | TRBV10-2 | TGCGCCAGCAGGGACGTGTTAGCCAAAAACATTCAGTACTTC | CASRDVLAKNIQYF
- | TRBD2 | TRBJ2-1 | TRBV30 | TGTGCCTGTGTGCGGGAGGGGTCCTACAATGAGCAGTTCTTC | CACVREGSYNEQFF
few | TRBD2 | TRBJ2-6 | TRBV11-2 | TGTGCCAGCAGGGCACTAGCGGTGGGCTCTGGGGCCAACGTCCTGACTTTC | CASRALAVGSGANVLTF
- | TRBD2 | TRBJ2-2 | TRBV11-3 | TGTGCCAGCAGCTTAACCCTAGGCCTAGCGGGAGCACACGCGAACACCGGGGAGCTGTTTTTT | CASSLTLGLAGAHANTGELFF
- | TRBD1 | TRBJ2-4 | TRBV6-2/TRBV6-3 | TGTGCCAGCAGTTCGACAGGGGGAGCCAAAAACATTCAGTACTTC | CASSSTGGAKNIQYF
- | TRBD2 | TRBJ2-7 | TRBV7-2 | TGTGCCAGCAGCTCCGGGACTAGCGGCAACGAGCAGTACTTC | CASSSGTSGNEQYF
- | TRBD2 | TRBJ2-1 | TRBV7-9 | TGTGCCAGCAGGACCACCCATCGGCTAGCGGGGGCCTACAATGAGCAGTTCTTC | CASRTTHRLAGAYNEQFF
- | TRBD2 | TRBJ2-7 | TRBV6-5 | TGTGCCAGCAGCCGGACCCAGCGGGGGTTCGAGCAGTACTTC | CASSRTQRGFEQYF
- | - | TRBJ1-4 | TRBV12-5 | TGTGCTAGTGGTTTCCCTTGTGACAGTCATGAAAAACTGTTTTTT | CASGFPCDSHEKLFF
few | - | TRBJ2-1 | TRBV7-6 | TGTGCCAGCAATCTAGGGCCAGACAATGAGCAGTTCTTC | CASNLGPDNEQFF
- | - | TRBJ2-5 | TRBV7-4 | TGTGCCAGCAGCTTCGGCAGGGTCCCTGAGACCCAGTACTTC | CASSFGRVPETQYF
- | TRBD1 | TRBJ1-3 | TRBV7-8 | TGTGCCAGCAGCTTAGAGACAGGGGTATACGGAAACACCATATATTTT | CASSLETGVYGNTIYF
few | - | TRBJ2-3 | TRBV7-6 | TGTGCCAGCAGTCCGACGCAGCGCACGCAGTATTTT | CASSPTQRTQYF
few | TRBD1 | TRBJ2-7 | TRBV7-9 | TGTGCCAGCAGCCCGACAGGGGGTAGGGACGAGCAGTACTTC | CASSPTGGRDEQYF
- | TRBD2 | TRBJ2-7 | TRBV4-2 | TGTGCCAGCAGCCAAGGGGGCGGGGGGGCCTTGGTTTACGAGCAGTACTTC | CASSQGGGGALVYEQYF
few | TRBD1 | TRBJ1-2 | TRBV6-1 | TGTGCCAGCAGACGTGGACAGGGCTATGGCTACACCTTC | CASRRGQGYGYTF
few | TRBD1 | TRBJ2-5 | TRBV7-8 | TGTGCCAGCAGCTTCGGGACAGGGTCGACCCAGTACTTC | CASSFGTGSTQYF
- | TRBD1 | TRBJ2-5 | TRBV9 | TGTGCCAGCAGCGTAGATCCCCCACACAGGGGAAGTCAAGAGACCCAGTACTTC | CASSVDPPHRGSQETQYF
few | - | TRBJ2-3 | TRBV24-1 | TGTGCCACCAGTGGGGAAGGACATAGGGGAGATACGCAGTATTTT | CATSGEGHRGDTQYF
- | - | TRBJ2-2 | TRBV29-1 | TGCAGCGTTGAGGTCCGGGGTTGGGCCGGGGAGCTGTTTTTT | CSVEVRGWAGELFF
- | TRBD1 | TRBJ2-1 | TRBV7-2 | TGTGCCAGCAGCTCTACTCACCGGGACAGAATGAGCTTC | CASSSTHRDRMSF
few | - | TRBJ1-6 | TRBV7-2 | TGTGCCAGCAGCTTAGCACGGACTCGAACATCCCTCCACTTT | CASSLARTRTSLHF
few | - | TRBJ1-5 | TRBV5-6 | TGTGCCAGCAGCATGGGATATGAAAATCAGCCCCAGCATTTT | CASSMGYENQPQHF
few | TRBD1 | TRBJ2-7 | TRBV29-1 | TGCAGCGTGGGGGGACAGGGTTACGAGCAGTACTTC | CSVGGQGYEQYF
few | - | TRBJ2-1 | TRBV12-3/TRBV12-4 | TGTGCCAGCAGTTTCCGTTCTGAGCAGTTCTTC | CASSFRSEQFF
- | TRBD2 | TRBJ2-7 | TRBV5-1 | TGCGCCAGCAGCTGGAGCGGGGGGAGCGGCGAGCAGTACTTC | CASSWSGGSGEQYF
few | - | TRBJ2-5 | TRBV11-2 | TGTGCCAGCAGCTTCCAGGTTCAAGAGACCCAGTACTTC | CASSFQVQETQYF
- | TRBD1 | TRBJ2-5 | TRBV5-6 | TGTGCCAGCAGCCTAGGGACAGGGTATGAGACCCAGTACTTC | CASSLGTGYETQYF
few | TRBD2 | TRBJ2-7 | TRBV10-2 | TGCGCCAGCAGCGCCCTACTAGCGGGAGGAGGCGAGCAGTACTTC | CASSALLAGGGEQYF
few | - | TRBJ1-5 | TRBV2 | TGTGCCAGCAGGCGGCAGCCCAATCAGCCCCAGCATTTT | CASRRQPNQPQHF
- | - | TRBJ1-4 | TRBV12-3/TRBV12-4 | TGTGCCAGCAGTTTCCGACACGGGAATGAAAAACTGTTTTTT | CASSFRHGNEKLFF
few | TRBD2 | TRBJ2-7 | TRBV7-2 | TGTGCCAGCAGCTTAGTAAGCGGGGGGGCCTACGAGCAGTACTTC | CASSLVSGGAYEQYF